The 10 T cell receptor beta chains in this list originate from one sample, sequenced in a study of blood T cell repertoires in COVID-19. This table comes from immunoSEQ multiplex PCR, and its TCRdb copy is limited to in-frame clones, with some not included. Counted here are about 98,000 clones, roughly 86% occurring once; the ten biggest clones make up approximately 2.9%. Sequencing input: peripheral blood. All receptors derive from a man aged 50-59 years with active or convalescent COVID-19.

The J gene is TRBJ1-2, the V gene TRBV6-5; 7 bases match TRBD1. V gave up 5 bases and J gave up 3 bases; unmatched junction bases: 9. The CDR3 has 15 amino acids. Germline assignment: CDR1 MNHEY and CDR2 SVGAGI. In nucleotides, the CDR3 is TGTGCCAGCAGTATCCGACAGGGTTTAGACTATGGCTACACCTTC. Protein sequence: CASSIRQGLDYGYTF.

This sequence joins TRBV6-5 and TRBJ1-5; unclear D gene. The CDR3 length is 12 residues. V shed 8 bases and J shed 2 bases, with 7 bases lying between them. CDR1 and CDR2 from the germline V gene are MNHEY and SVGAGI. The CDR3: CASRRGNQPQHF. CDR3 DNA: TGTGCCAGCCGCCGCGGCAATCAGCCCCAGCATTTT.

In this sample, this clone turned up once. CDR3 region: CASSLGTGGYNEQFF. CDR3 coding DNA: TGTGCCAGCAGTCTCGGGACAGGGGGCTACAATGAGCAGTTCTTC. The chain employs TRBV2 and TRBJ2-1; 11 bases are shared with TRBD1. Germline-derived CDR1 and CDR2 are SNHLY and FYNNEI. The CDR3 spans 15 residues. The J segment lost 3 bases and the V segment lost 5 bases, leaving 3 bases of the junction unmatched. The full variable domain, rest sourced from reference TRBV2 and TRBJ2-1, is EPEVTQTPSHQVTQMGQEVILRCVPISNHLYFYWYRQILGQKVEFLVSFYNNEISEKSEIFDDQFSVERPDGSNFTLKIRSTKLEDSAMYFCASSLGTGGYNEQFFGPGTRLTVL.

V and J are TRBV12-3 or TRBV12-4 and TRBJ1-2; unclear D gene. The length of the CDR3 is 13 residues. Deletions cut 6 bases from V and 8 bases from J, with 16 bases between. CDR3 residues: CASRTTELPGYTF. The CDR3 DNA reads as TGTGCCAGCAGGACTACGGAGCTCCCGGGCTACACCTTC.

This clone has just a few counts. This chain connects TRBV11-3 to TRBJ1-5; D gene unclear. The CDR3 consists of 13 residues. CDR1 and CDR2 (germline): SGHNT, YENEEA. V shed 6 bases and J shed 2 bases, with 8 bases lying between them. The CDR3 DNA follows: TGTGCCAGCAGAGGGAGCGGCAATCAGCCCCAGCATTTT. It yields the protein CASRGSGNQPQHF.

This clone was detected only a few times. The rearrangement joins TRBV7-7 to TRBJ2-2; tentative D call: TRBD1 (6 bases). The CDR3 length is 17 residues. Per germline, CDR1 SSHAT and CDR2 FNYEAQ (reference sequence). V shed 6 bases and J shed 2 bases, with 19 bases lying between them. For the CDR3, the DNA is TGTGCCAGCAGTCCGACAGGATACCTCACAAACACCGGGGAGCTGTTTTTT. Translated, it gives CASSPTGYLTNTGELFF.

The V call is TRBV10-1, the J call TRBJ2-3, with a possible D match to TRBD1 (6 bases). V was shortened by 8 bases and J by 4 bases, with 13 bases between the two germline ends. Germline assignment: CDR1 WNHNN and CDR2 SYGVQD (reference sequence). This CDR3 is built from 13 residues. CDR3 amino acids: CASPLGAPDTQYF. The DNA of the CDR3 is TGCGCCAGCCCCTTGGGGGCTCCAGATACGCAGTATTTT.

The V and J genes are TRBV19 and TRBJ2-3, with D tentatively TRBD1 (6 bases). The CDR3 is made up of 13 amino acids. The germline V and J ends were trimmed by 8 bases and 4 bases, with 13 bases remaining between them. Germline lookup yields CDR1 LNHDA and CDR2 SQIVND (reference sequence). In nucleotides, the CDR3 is TGTGCCAGTTCAGGGGCCGTCGCAGATACGCAGTATTTT. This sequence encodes CASSGAVADTQYF. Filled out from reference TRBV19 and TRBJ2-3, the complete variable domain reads DGGITQSPKYLFRKEGQNVTLSCEQNLNHDAMYWYRQDPGQGLRLIYYSQIVNDFQKGDIAEGYSVSREKKESFPLTVTSAQKNPTAFYLCASSGAVADTQYFGPGTRLTVL.

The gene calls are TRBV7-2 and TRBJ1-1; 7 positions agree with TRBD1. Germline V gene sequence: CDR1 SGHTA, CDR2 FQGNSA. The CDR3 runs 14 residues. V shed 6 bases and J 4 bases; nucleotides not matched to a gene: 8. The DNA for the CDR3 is TGTGCCAGCAGTATGGGACAGTGGTCCACTGAAGCTTTCTTT. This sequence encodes CASSMGQWSTEAFF.

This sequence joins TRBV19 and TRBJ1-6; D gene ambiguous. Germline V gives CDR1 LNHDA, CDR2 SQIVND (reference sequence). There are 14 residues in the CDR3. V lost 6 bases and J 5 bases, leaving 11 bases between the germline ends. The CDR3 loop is CASRARENNSPLHF. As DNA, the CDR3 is TGTGCCAGTAGAGCGAGGGAGAATAATTCACCCCTCCACTTT.